This T cell receptor (beta chain) was recovered during a study of post-analysis software for immune sequencing data (dated by TCRdb to between 2014 and 2017). About the study as a whole: Disease courses on record covered relapsing-remitting, secondary progressive and progressive-relapsing multiple sclerosis, though some patients had no subtype annotation. The multiple sclerosis patient repertoires were compared with around ten previously published healthy control repertoires from donors aged about 6 to 26 years. A subset of samples was prepared in parallel using single-end sample barcoding, then pooled and co-amplified after Illumina adapter ligation.

Study-wide findings and limitations: Normalized Chao1 diversity was significantly lower in multiple sclerosis patients than controls, suggesting substantial peripheral T-cell clonal expansion. Patients showed significantly higher frequencies than controls for several TRBV segments, among them TRBV5-6, TRBV5-1 and TRBV20-1. When samples were clustered directly using the F measure, samples prepared in the same batch co-clustered strongly, which prompted a batch-effect correction. The control group was slightly older than the multiple sclerosis patient group.

Its CDR3 holds 13 amino acids, cysteine through phenylalanine. The entry retains the CDR3 DNA only, 39 bases that are in frame from base 1. The V end loses 4 bases and the J end loses 3 bases, and a stretch of 7 bases separates them. The CDR1 and CDR2 encoded by the germline V gene are SGHTA and FQGNSA. This clonotype appeared a few times. What this receptor recognizes is not known. Per-base quality was not reported, and no clone a single base away is much larger than it. TCR beta repertoires were profiled from peripheral blood of 13 young patients with multiple sclerosis to demonstrate the VDJtools post-analysis software. The patients with multiple sclerosis were children and adolescents between about 6 and 15 years of age. Library method: PCR. Sequenced using an Illumina HiSeq 2500. Unique molecular identifiers were incorporated into TCR beta cDNA libraries to reduce PCR and sequencing biases. Per 1 to 10 million input T cells, approximately 500,000 cDNA molecules were obtained, such that each molecule approximated one T cell. The same protocol used for the earlier healthy control dataset was applied to prepare and sequence the patient libraries. Within a given batch, samples were prepared together, multiplexed and sequenced on the same HiSeq lane. The source study handled its data this way. MIGEC was used to process the raw barcoded reads, and molecular identifier groups with only a single read were discarded before consensus assembly and CDR3 extraction. Clonotype tables were post-analysed with VDJtools, normalizing diversity by down-sampling all datasets to the smallest sample size. In repertoire overlap clustering, CDR3 amino acid sequences, but not nucleotide sequences, were matched to correct batch-related cross-sample contamination. TCRdb redid the processing of the public reads, applying fastp at Q25 and MiXCR, and retained in-frame beta chains. Merged by CDR3 protein, the rows form single entries marked with the most common genes and DNA. The V and J calls and clone size are TCRdb's, not the authors'. The sample table holds roughly 540,000 distinct CDR3 sequences, of which approximately 34% were seen once. The top ten clones comprise approximately 5.4% of the sample.

The chain uses TRBV7-2 and TRBJ2-1; too little of a D gene remains to name it. Sequencing used blood. This sequence was found in a girl aged 2-17 years with multiple sclerosis. The CDR3 loop reads CASSSISYNEQFF. In nucleotides, the sequence is TGTGCCAGCAGCTCCATAAGCTACAATGAGCAGTTCTTC.